There are a few counts of the clone carrying this TCR beta chain. Its matching antigen is unknown. After constant-region reverse-primer amplification, full-length variable regions underwent semi-nested PCR with Nested Universal Primer A. TCRdb redid the calling of the 5' RACE reads with MiXCR, one entry per CDR3 protein. This sample carries 50,000 to 75,000 distinct CDR3 sequences, 20% to 25% of them seen once, and the ten largest clones take approximately 3%. Memory CD4+ cells were defined as CD4+CD45RO+CD25-. General study points: The TCR gene usage of tumor memory CD4+ T cells clustered together with blood and lymph node memory CD4+ cells and with lymph node naive CD4+ cells. The larger-cohort validation was restricted to a single TCR beta V-J rearrangement rather than whole repertoires.

CDR1 and CDR2 from the germline V gene are SGHTA and FQGNSA. Trimming cost V 0 bases and J 3 bases, with 5 bases left between them. The CDR3 contains 14 residues. This clonotype originated in a female donor with breast cancer. The sample consisted of memory CD4+ T cells sorted from a lymph node. Subset here: memory CD4+ T cells, CD4+CD45RO+CD25-. This chain uses TRBV7-2 with TRBJ2-2; D call uncertain. The CDR3 DNA is TGTGCCAGCAGCTTAGCGTTCTACACCGGGGAGCTGTTTTTT. Protein: CASSLAFYTGELFF. Supplemented by reference TRBV7-2 and TRBJ2-2, the full variable domain reads GAGVSQSPSNKVTEKGKDVELRCDPISGHTALYWYRQSLGQGLEFLIYFQGNSAPDKSGLPSDRFSAERTGGSVSTLTIQRTQQEDSAVYLCASSLAFYTGELFFGEGSRLTVL.